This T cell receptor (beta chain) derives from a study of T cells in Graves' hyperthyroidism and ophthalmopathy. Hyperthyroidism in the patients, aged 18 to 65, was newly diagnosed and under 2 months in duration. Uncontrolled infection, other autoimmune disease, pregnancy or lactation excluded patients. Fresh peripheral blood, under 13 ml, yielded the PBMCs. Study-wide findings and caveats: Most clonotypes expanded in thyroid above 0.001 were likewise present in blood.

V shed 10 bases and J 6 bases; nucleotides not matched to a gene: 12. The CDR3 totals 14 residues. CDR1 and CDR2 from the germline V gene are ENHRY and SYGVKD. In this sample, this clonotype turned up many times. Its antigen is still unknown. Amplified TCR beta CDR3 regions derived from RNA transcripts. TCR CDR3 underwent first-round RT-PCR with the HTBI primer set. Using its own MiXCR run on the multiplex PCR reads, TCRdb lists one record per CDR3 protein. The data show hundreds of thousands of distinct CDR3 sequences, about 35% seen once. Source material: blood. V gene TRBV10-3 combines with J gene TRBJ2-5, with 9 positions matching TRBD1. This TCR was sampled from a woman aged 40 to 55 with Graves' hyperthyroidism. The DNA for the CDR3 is TGTGCCAGCAGCCGGGACAGGGTCGGGAAGACCCAGTACTTC. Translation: CASSRDRVGKTQYF.